The rows below give T cell receptor beta chains drawn from one sample of a study of cytomegalovirus exposure and HLA in healthy donors. Sequencing was performed with immunoSEQ multiplex PCR; in TCRdb, only in-frame clones are kept and a portion is missing. The sample contains some 150,000 clones, around 60% of which appear only once. Specimen: PBMCs. These receptor sequences come from a woman aged 60-70 years in good health and CMV-seropositive. Each CDR3 is given with its conserved first and last residue. Fields, in order: D gene, clone size, V gene, J gene, CDR3 protein, CDR3 DNA. The D gene is left open where the match is weak. Clone size is given for some rows only: seen once, a few or many times, or a class if the clone is expanded.

TRBD1	.	TRBV10-3	TRBJ1-3	CAISEDRAGNTIYF	TGTGCCATCAGTGAAGACAGGGCTGGAAACACCATATATTTT
.	.	TRBV4-1	TRBJ1-5	CASSQVRDSNQPQHF	TGCGCCAGCAGCCAAGTCCGGGATAGCAATCAGCCCCAGCATTTT
TRBD1	once	TRBV27	TRBJ1-4	CASSQTGTGREKLFF	TGTGCCAGCAGTCAAACCGGGACAGGAAGGGAAAAACTGTTTTTT
TRBD2	few	TRBV30	TRBJ2-3	CAWSVWTSAKEDTQYF	TGTGCCTGGAGTGTTTGGACTAGCGCTAAGGAAGATACGCAGTATTTT
.	.	TRBV7-2	TRBJ2-7	CASSLAPATTAYEQYF	TGTGCCAGCAGCTTAGCACCGGCGACTACCGCCTACGAGCAGTACTTC
TRBD2	few	TRBV7-2	TRBJ2-1	CASSLISGVYNEQFF	TGTGCCAGCAGCTTAATTAGCGGGGTGTACAATGAGCAGTTCTTC
TRBD2	once	TRBV10-2	TRBJ2-2	CASRAGAGNGELFF	TGCGCCAGCCGGGCAGGAGCGGGGAACGGGGAGCTGTTTTTT
TRBD2	.	TRBV11-2	TRBJ2-1	CASSLDIGTSGVGLYNEQFF	TGTGCCAGCAGCTTAGATATTGGGACTAGCGGGGTCGGACTCTACAATGAGCAGTTCTTC
.	.	TRBV7-2	TRBJ1-1	CASSFQENTEAFF	TGTGCCAGCAGCTTCCAGGAGAACACTGAAGCTTTCTTT
TRBD1	.	TRBV5-6	TRBJ1-6	CASSLSGQYSSPLHF	TGTGCCAGCAGCTTGTCGGGACAGTACAGCTCACCCCTCCACTTT
.	few	TRBV11-2	TRBJ2-7	CASSLGYGRVYEQYF	TGTGCCAGCAGCTTAGGATACGGGAGAGTATACGAGCAGTACTTC
.	.	TRBV30	TRBJ2-7	CALRRESSYEQYF	TGTGCTTTGAGAAGGGAGAGCTCCTACGAGCAGTACTTC
.	.	TRBV2	TRBJ2-7	CASNSEVSYEQYF	TGTGCCAGCAACTCTGAAGTCTCCTACGAGCAGTACTTC
.	.	TRBV15	TRBJ1-1	CATMRTPNTEAFF	TGTGCCACCATGAGGACTCCCAACACTGAAGCTTTCTTT
.	.	TRBV30	TRBJ1-5	CAWSMAGYSNQPQHF	TGTGCCTGGAGTATGGCGGGTTATAGCAATCAGCCCCAGCATTTT
.	many	TRBV6-5	TRBJ1-2	CASTGSNYGYTF	TGTGCCAGTACAGGATCCAACTATGGCTACACCTTC
.	.	TRBV7-9	TRBJ2-3	CASSLGQGSTDTQYF	TGTGCCAGCAGCTTAGGGCAGGGTAGCACAGATACGCAGTATTTT
TRBD1	.	TRBV29-1	TRBJ2-2	CSVDPTGSGELFF	TGCAGCGTTGACCCGACAGGGTCCGGGGAGCTGTTTTTT
TRBD1	.	TRBV4-1	TRBJ2-2	CASSGKTGGPGELFF	TGCGCCAGCAGCGGAAAGACAGGGGGTCCCGGGGAGCTGTTTTTT
TRBD2	.	TRBV13	TRBJ2-5	CASSLAGGGGETQYF	TGTGCCAGCAGCTTAGCGGGAGGAGGTGGGGAGACCCAGTACTTC
.	once	TRBV7-2	TRBJ2-7	CASSRGYEQYF	TGTGCCAGCAGCCGAGGGTACGAGCAGTACTTC
.	.	TRBV28	TRBJ2-3	CASTFRLESTDTQYF	TGTGCCAGCACCTTCAGGCTTGAAAGCACAGATACGCAGTATTTT
.	few	TRBV28	TRBJ2-1	CASNTSPAEQFF	TGTGCCAGTAACACTAGCCCAGCTGAGCAGTTCTTC
.	.	TRBV7-9	TRBJ2-7	CASSLAVESGEQYF	TGTGCCAGCAGCTTAGCGGTGGAGAGTGGCGAGCAGTACTTC
.	.	TRBV5-4	TRBJ2-5	CASSLGGRPQETQYF	TGTGCCAGCAGCTTAGGTGGGAGACCCCAAGAGACCCAGTACTTC
TRBD2	.	TRBV9	TRBJ2-7	CASSLGLAGYEQYF	TGTGCCAGCAGCCTCGGACTAGCTGGCTACGAGCAGTACTTC
TRBD2	once	TRBV7-8	TRBJ2-5	CASSVTSGPQETQYF	TGTGCCAGCAGCGTGACTAGCGGGCCTCAAGAGACCCAGTACTTC
TRBD1	.	TRBV27	TRBJ1-1	CASSKTGGSNTEAFF	TGTGCCAGCAGCAAGACAGGGGGTTCAAACACTGAAGCTTTCTTT
.	.	TRBV27	TRBJ1-6	CASGRALNSPLHF	TGTGCCAGCGGCAGGGCGCTCAATTCACCCCTCCACTTT
.	.	TRBV7-3	TRBJ2-7	CASSLQQGAYEQYF	TGTGCCAGCAGCTTACAACAGGGCGCCTACGAGCAGTACTTC
TRBD1	once	TRBV5-1	TRBJ1-4	CASSRTPGTGEKLFF	TGCGCCAGCAGTCGAACCCCAGGGACAGGGGAAAAACTGTTTTTT
TRBD1	.	TRBV15	TRBJ1-5	CATSIRDRASNQPQHF	TGTGCCACCAGCATACGGGACAGGGCGAGCAATCAGCCCCAGCATTTT
.	.	TRBV28	TRBJ2-1	CASNGGFSNEQFF	TGTGCCAGCAACGGGGGATTCTCCAATGAGCAGTTCTTC
TRBD2	few	TRBV18	TRBJ2-1	CASSRLAGVLREQFF	TGTGCCAGCTCAAGACTAGCGGGAGTTTTAAGAGAGCAGTTCTTC
TRBD2	.	TRBV7-3	TRBJ2-5	CASSLMGLAGGETQYF	TGTGCCAGCAGCTTAATGGGACTAGCGGGAGGTGAGACCCAGTACTTC
.	.	TRBV7-2	TRBJ2-2	CASSHGGAQNTGELFF	TGTGCCAGCAGCCATGGGGGGGCGCAGAACACCGGGGAGCTGTTTTTT
.	few	TRBV28	TRBJ2-6	CASSSITGASGANVLTF	TGTGCCAGCAGTTCAATAACAGGAGCTTCTGGGGCCAACGTCCTGACTTTC
TRBD1	.	TRBV11-3	TRBJ2-1	CASSTAGTGPYNEQFF	TGTGCCAGCAGCACCGCCGGGACAGGGCCCTACAATGAGCAGTTCTTC
TRBD1	.	TRBV10-3	TRBJ1-1	CATGQGGTEAFF	TGTGCCACCGGCCAGGGGGGCACTGAAGCTTTCTTT